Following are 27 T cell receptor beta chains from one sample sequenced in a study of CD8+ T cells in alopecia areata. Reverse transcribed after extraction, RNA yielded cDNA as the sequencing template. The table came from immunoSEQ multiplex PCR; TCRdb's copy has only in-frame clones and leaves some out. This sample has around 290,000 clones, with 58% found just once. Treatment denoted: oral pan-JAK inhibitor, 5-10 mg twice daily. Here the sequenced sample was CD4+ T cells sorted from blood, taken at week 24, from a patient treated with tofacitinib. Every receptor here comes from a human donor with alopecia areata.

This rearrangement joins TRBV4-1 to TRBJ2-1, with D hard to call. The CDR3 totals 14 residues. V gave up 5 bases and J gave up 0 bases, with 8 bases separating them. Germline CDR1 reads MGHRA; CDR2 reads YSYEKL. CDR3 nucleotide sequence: TGCGCCAGCAGCGGCAGGAGCTCCTACAATGAGCAGTTCTTC. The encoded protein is CASSGRSSYNEQFF.

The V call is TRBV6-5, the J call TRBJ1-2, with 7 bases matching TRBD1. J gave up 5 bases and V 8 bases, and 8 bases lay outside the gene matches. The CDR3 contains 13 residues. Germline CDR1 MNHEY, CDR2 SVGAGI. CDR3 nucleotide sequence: TGTGCCAGCTTCGGGACAGCTGTTTATGGCTACACCTTC. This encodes CASFGTAVYGYTF.

CDR3 sequence (DNA): TGTGCCAGCAGTGCCCGGACAGGGGTGAACACTGAAGCTTTCTTT. Residues: CASSARTGVNTEAFF. The V and J genes are TRBV28 and TRBJ1-1, with 9 positions matching TRBD1. V lost 5 bases to trimming and J lost 0 bases; unmatched junction nucleotides: 4. This CDR3 has 15 amino acids. The germline V gene encodes CDR1 MDHEN and CDR2 SYDVKM.

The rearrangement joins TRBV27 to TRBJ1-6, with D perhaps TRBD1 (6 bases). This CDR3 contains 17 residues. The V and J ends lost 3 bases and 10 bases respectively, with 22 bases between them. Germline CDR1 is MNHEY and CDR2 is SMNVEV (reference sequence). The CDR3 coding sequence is TGTGCCAGCAGTTTGCGTCTGGTCCAGGGGATGAACTCACCCCTCCACTTT. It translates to CASSLRLVQGMNSPLHF.

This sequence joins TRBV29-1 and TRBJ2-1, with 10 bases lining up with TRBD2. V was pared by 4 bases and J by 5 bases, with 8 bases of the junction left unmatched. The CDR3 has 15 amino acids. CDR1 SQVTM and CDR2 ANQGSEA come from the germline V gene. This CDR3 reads CSVGKRGGGNNEQFF. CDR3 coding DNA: TGCAGCGTTGGAAAGCGGGGGGGCGGCAACAATGAGCAGTTCTTC.

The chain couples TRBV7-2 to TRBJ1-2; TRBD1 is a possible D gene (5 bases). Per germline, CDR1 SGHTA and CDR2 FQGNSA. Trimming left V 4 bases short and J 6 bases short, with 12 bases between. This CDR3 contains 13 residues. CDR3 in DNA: TGTGCCAGCAGCTCGTCTCAGGGAAATGGCTACACCTTC. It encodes CASSSSQGNGYTF.

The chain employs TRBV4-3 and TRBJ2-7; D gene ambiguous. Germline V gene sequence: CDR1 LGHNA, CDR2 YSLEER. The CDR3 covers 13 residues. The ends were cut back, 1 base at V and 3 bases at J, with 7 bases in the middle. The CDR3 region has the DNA TGCGCCAGCAGCCAAGCCGACGGCTACGAGCAGTACTTC. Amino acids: CASSQADGYEQYF.

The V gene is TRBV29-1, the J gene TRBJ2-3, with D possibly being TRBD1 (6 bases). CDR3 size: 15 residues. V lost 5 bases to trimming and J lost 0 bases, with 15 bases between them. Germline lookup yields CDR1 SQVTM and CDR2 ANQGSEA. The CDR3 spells CSVSDRTSSTDTQYF. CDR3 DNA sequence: TGCAGCGTTTCAGACAGGACTTCTAGCACAGATACGCAGTATTTT.

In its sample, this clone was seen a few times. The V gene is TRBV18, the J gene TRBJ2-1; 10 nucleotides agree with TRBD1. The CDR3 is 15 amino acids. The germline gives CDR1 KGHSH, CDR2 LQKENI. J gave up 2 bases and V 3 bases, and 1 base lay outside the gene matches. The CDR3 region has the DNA TGTGCCAGCTCACCGGACAGGGGGGCCTACAATGAGCAGTTCTTC. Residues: CASSPDRGAYNEQFF.

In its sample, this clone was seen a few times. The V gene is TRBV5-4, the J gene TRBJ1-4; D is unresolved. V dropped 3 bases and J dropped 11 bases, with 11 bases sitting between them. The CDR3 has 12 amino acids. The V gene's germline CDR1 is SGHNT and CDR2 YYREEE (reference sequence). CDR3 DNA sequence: TGTGCCAGCAGCTCCCCCCCGGGGAAACTGTTTTTT. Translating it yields CASSSPPGKLFF.

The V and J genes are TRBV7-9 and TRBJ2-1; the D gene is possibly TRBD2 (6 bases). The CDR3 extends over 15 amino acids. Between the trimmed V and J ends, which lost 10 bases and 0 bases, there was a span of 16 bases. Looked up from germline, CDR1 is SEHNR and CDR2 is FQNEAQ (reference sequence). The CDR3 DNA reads TGTGCCACCTACCTCGGGGGTGGCTCCTACAATGAGCAGTTCTTC. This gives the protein CATYLGGGSYNEQFF.

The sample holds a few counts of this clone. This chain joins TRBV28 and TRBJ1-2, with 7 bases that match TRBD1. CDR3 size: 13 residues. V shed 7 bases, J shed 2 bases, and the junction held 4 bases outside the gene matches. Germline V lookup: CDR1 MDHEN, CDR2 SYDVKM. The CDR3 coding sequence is TGTGCCAGCATCCAGGGGGGGAACTATGGCTACACCTTC. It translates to CASIQGGNYGYTF.

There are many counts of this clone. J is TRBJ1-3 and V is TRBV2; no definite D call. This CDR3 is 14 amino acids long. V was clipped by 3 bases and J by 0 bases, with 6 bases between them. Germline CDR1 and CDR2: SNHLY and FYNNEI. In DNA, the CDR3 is TGTGCCAGCAGTGACAGAACCTCTGGAAACACCATATATTTT. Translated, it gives CASSDRTSGNTIYF.

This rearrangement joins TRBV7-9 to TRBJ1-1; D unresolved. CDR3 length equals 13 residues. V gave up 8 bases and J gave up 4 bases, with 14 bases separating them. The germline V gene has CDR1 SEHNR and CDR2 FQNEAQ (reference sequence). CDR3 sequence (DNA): TGTGCCAGCTTCCGGGATGGGTTCACTGAAGCTTTCTTT. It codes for CASFRDGFTEAFF.

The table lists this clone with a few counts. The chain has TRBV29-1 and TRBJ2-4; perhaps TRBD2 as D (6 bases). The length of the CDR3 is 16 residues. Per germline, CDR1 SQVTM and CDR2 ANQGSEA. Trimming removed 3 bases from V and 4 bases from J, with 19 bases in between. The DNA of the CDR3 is TGCAGCGTTGACCACCCGGAGGGTGGGGTGAAAAACATTCAGTACTTC. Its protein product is CSVDHPEGGVKNIQYF.

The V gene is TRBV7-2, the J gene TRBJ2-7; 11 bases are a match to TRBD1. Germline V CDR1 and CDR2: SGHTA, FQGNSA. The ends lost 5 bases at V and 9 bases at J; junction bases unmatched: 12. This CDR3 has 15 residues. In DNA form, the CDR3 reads TGTGCCAGCAGCCCTTCGGGACAGGGGGGTAGTACGCAGTACTTC. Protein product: CASSPSGQGGSTQYF.

CDR3 in amino acids: CSVVTGGLETNYGYTF. The DNA for the CDR3 is TGCAGCGTTGTGACAGGGGGCTTAGAGACTAACTATGGCTACACCTTC. The chain joins TRBV29-1 to TRBJ1-2, with 10 bases aligning to TRBD1. The V gene's germline CDR1 is SQVTM and CDR2 ANQGSEA. The CDR3 spans 16 residues. After removal of 4 bases from V and 0 bases from J, the junction contained 8 bases not matched to a gene. The variable domain in full, completed from reference TRBV29-1 and TRBJ1-2, reads SAVISQKPSRDICQRGTSLTIQCQVDSQVTMMFWYRQQPGQSLTLIATANQGSEATYESGFVIDKFPISRPNLTFSTLTVSNMSPEDSSIYLCSVVTGGLETNYGYTFGSGTRLTVV.

CDR3 region: CASNQDRDTQYF. For the CDR3, the DNA is TGTGCCAGCAACCAAGACAGGGATACGCAGTATTTT. This chain uses TRBV2 with TRBJ2-3; D may be TRBD1 (6 bases). Germline V gene sequence: CDR1 SNHLY, CDR2 FYNNEI. This CDR3 is built from 12 residues. Trimming pared 7 bases from V and 6 bases from J, leaving 11 bases between.

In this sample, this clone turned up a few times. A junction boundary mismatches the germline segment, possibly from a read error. In nucleotides, the CDR3 is TGTGCTAGCAGCTTCAACGGAGATTCACCCCTCCACTTT. This gives the protein CASSFNGDSPLHF. J is TRBJ1-6 and V is TRBV7-7; the D is unclear. The germline gives CDR1 SSHAT, CDR2 FNYEAQ (reference sequence). The length of the CDR3 is 13 residues.

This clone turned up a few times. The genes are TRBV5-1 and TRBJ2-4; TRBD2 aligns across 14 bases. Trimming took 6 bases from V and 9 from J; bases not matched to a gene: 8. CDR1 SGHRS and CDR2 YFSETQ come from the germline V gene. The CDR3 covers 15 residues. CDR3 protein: CASTTGLAGEPIQYF. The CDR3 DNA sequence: TGCGCCAGCACCACGGGACTAGCGGGGGAGCCCATTCAGTACTTC. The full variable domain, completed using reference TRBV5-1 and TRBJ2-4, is KAGVTQTPRYLIKTRGQQVTLSCSPISGHRSVSWYQQTPGQGLQFLFEYFSETQRNKGNFPGRFSGRQFSNSRSEMNVSTLELGDSALYLCASTTGLAGEPIQYFGAGTRLSVL.

The CDR3: CASSVGGSDTQYF. DNA of the CDR3: TGTGCCAGCAGTGTTGGGGGCTCAGATACGCAGTATTTT. This chain uses TRBV2 with TRBJ2-3; the D gene is possibly TRBD1 (6 bases). The V and J ends lost 4 bases and 4 bases respectively, with 9 bases between them. The CDR3 covers 13 residues. Germline V gene lookup returns CDR1 SNHLY and CDR2 FYNNEI. The full variable domain, rest sourced from reference TRBV2 and TRBJ2-3, is EPEVTQTPSHQVTQMGQEVILRCVPISNHLYFYWYRQILGQKVEFLVSFYNNEISEKSEIFDDQFSVERPDGSNFTLKIRSTKLEDSAMYFCASSVGGSDTQYFGPGTRLTVL.

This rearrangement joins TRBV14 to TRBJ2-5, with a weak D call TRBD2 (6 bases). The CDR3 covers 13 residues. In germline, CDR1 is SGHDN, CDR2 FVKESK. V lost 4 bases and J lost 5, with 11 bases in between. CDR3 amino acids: CASSRRGIETQYF. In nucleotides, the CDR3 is TGTGCCAGCAGCCGGAGGGGAATCGAGACCCAGTACTTC.

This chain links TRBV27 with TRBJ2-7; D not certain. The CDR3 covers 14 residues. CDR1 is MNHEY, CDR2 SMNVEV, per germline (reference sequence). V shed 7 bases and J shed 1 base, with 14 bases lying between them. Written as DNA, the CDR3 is TGTGCCAGCATGAGGAACACGGTATCCTACGAGCAGTACTTC. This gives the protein CASMRNTVSYEQYF.

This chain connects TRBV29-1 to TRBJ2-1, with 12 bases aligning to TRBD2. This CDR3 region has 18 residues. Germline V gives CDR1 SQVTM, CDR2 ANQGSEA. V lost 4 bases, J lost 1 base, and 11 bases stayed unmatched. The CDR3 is CSVGRASGGALSYNEQFF. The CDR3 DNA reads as TGCAGCGTTGGGCGAGCTAGCGGGGGGGCCCTATCCTACAATGAGCAGTTCTTC.

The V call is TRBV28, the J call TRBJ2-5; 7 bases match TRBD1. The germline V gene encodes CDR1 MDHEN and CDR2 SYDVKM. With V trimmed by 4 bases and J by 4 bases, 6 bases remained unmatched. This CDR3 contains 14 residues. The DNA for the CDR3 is TGTGCCAGCAGTTCAACCAGGGGGTCAGAGACCCAGTACTTC. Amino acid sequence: CASSSTRGSETQYF. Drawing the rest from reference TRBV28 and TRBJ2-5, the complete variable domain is DVKVTQSSRYLVKRTGEKVFLECVQDMDHENMFWYRQDPGLGLRLIYFSYDVKMKEKGDIPEGYSVSREKKERFSLILESASTNQTSMYLCASSSTRGSETQYFGPGTRLLVL.

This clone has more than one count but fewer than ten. In DNA, the CDR3 is TGTGCCAGCAGCCCCGGGAGGGGGCGAGGCTATGGCTACACCTTC. It codes for CASSPGRGRGYGYTF. The chain recombines TRBV7-8 with TRBJ1-2; 7 nucleotides line up with TRBD1. The CDR3 has 15 residues. Germline CDR1 reads SGHVS; CDR2 reads FQNEAQ. The V segment lost 5 bases and the J segment 4 bases; nucleotides outside the gene matches: 10.

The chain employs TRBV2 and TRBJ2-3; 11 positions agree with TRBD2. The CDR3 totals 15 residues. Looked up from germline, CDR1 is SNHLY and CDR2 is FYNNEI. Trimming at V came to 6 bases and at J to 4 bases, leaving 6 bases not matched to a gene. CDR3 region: CASRDTSGGADTQYF. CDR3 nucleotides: TGTGCCAGCAGGGATACTAGCGGGGGAGCAGATACGCAGTATTTT.